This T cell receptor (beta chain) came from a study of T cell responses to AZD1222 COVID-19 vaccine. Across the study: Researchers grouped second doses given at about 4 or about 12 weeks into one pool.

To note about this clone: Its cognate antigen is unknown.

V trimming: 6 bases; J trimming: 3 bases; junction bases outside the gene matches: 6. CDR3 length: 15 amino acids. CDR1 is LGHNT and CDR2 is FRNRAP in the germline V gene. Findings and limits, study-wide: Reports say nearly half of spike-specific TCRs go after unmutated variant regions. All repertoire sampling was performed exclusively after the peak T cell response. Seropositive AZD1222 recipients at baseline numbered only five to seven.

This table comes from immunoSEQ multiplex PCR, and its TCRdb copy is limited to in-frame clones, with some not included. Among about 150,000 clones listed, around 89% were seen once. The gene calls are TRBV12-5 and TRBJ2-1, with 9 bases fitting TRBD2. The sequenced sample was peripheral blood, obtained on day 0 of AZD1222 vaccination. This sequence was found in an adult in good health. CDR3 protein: CASGHGLANYNEQFF. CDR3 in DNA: TGTGCTAGTGGCCACGGACTAGCGAACTACAATGAGCAGTTCTTC.